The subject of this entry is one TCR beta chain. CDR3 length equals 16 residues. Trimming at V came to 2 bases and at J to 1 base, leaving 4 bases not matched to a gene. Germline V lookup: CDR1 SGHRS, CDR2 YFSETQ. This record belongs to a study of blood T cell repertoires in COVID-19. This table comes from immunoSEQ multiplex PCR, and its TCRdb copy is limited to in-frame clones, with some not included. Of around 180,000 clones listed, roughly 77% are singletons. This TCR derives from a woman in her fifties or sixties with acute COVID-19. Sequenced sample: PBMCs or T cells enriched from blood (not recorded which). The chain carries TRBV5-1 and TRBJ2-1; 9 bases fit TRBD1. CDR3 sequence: CASSFWTGESYNEQFF. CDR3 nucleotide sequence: TGCGCCAGCAGCTTTTGGACAGGGGAGTCCTACAATGAGCAGTTCTTC.